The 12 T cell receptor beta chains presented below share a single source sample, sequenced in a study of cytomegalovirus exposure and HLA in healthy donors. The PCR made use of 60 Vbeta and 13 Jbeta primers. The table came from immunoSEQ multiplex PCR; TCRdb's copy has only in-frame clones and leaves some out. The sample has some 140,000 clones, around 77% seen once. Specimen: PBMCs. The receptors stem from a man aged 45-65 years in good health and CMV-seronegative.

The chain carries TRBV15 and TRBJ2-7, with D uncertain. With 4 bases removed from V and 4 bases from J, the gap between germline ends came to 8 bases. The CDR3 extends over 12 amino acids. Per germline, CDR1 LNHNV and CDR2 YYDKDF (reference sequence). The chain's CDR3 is CATSKDRYEQYF. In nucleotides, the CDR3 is TGTGCCACCAGCAAAGACCGGTACGAGCAGTACTTC.

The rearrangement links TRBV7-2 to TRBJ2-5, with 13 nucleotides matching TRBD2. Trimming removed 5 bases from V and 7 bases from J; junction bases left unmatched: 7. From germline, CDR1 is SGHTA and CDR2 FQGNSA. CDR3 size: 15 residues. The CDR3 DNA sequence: TGTGCCAGCAGCCCAGGGACTAGCGGGATAGGGACCCAGTACTTC. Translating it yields CASSPGTSGIGTQYF. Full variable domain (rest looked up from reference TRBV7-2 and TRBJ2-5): GAGVSQSPSNKVTEKGKDVELRCDPISGHTALYWYRQSLGQGLEFLIYFQGNSAPDKSGLPSDRFSAERTGGSVSTLTIQRTQQEDSAVYLCASSPGTSGIGTQYFGPGTRLLVL.

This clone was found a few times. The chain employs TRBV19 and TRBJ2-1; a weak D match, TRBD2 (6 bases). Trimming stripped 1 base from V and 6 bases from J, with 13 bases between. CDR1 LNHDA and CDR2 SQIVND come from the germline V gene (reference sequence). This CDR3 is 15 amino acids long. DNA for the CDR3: TGTGCCAGTAGTATAGGCACGGGAGCGTTCAATGAGCAGTTCTTC. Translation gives CASSIGTGAFNEQFF.

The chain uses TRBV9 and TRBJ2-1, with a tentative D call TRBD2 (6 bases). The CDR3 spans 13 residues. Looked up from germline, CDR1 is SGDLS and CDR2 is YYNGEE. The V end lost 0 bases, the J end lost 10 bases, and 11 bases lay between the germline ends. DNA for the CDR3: TGTGCCAGCAGCGTAGTCGGGAGTCAGGAGCAGTTCTTC. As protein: CASSVVGSQEQFF. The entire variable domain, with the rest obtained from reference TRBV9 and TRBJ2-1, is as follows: DSGVTQTPKHLITATGQRVTLRCSPRSGDLSVYWYQQSLDQGLQFLIQYYNGEERAKGNILERFSAQQFPDLHSELNLSSLELGDSALYFCASSVVGSQEQFFGPGTRLTVL.

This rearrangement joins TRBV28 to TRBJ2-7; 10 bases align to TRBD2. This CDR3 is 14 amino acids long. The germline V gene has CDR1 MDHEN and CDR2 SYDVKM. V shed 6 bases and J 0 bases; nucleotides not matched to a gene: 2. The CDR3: CASRPSGSSYEQYF. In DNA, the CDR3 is TGTGCCAGCAGACCTAGCGGGAGCTCCTACGAGCAGTACTTC.

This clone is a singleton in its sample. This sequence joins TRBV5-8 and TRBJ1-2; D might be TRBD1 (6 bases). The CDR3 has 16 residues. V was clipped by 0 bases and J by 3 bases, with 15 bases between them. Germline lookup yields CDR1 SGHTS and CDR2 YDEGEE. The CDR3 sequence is CASSLELQGLDYGYTF. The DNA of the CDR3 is TGTGCCAGCAGCTTGGAGTTACAGGGTCTCGACTATGGCTACACCTTC.

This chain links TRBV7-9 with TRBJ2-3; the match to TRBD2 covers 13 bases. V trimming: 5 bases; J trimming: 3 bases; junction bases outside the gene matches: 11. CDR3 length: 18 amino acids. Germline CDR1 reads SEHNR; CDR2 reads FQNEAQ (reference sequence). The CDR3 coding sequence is TGTGCCAGCAGCAGCACTAGCGGGAGGGCCGAGGGGACAGATACGCAGTATTTT. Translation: CASSSTSGRAEGTDTQYF.

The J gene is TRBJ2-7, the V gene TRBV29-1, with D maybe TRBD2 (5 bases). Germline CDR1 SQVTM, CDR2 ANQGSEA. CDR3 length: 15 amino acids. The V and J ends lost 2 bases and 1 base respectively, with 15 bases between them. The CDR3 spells CSVELVGATSYEQYF. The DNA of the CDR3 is TGCAGCGTTGAACTGGTGGGAGCGACTTCCTACGAGCAGTACTTC.

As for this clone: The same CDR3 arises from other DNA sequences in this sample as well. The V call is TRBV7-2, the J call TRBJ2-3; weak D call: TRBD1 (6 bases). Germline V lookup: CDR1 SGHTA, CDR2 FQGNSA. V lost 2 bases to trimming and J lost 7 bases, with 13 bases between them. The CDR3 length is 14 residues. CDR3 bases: TGTGCCAGCAGCTTACATTCGGACAGACATACGCAGTATTTT. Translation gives CASSLHSDRHTQYF.

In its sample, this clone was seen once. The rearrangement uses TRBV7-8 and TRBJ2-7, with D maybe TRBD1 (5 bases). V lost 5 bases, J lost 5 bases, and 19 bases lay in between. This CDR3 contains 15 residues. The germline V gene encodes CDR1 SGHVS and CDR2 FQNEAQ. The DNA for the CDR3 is TGTGCCAGCAGCGATTACCAGGGTTTTGAGGACGAGCAGTACTTC. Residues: CASSDYQGFEDEQYF.

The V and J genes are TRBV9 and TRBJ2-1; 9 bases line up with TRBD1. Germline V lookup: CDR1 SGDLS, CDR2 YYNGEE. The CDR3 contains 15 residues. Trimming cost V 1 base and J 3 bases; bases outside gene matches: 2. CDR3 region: CASSVRDRVYNEQFF. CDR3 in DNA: TGTGCCAGCAGCGTAAGGGACAGGGTCTACAATGAGCAGTTCTTC.

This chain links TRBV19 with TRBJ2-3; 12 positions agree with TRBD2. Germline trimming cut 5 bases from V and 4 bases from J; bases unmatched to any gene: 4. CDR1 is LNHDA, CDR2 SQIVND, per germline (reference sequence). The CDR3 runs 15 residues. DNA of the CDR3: TGTGCCAGTAGTCGGACTAGCGGGAAGGCAGATACGCAGTATTTT. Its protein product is CASSRTSGKADTQYF.